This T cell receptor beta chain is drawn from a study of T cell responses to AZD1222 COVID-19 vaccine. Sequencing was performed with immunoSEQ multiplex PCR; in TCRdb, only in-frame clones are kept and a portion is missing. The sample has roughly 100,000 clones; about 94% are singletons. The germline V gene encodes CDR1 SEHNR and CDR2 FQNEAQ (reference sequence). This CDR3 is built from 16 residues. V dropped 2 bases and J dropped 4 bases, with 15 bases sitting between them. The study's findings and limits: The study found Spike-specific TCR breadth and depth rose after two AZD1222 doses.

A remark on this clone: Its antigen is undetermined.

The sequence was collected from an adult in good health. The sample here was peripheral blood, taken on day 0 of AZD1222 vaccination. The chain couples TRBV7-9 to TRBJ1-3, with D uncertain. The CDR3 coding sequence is TGTGCCAGCAGCTTATTGGGTAGGACGTCGGGAAACACCATATATTTT. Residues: CASSLLGRTSGNTIYF.